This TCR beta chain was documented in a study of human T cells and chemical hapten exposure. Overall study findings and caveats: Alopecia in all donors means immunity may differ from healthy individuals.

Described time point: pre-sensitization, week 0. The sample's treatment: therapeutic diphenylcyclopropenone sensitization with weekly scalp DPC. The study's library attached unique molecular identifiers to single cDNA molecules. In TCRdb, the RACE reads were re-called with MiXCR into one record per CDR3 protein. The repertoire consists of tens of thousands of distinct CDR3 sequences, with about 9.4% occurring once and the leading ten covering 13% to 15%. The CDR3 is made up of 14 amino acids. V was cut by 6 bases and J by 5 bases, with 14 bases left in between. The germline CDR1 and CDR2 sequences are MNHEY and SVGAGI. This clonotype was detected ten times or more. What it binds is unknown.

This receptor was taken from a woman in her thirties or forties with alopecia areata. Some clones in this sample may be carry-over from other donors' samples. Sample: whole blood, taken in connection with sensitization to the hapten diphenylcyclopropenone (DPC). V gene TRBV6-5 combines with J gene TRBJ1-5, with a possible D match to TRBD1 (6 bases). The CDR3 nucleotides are TGTGCCAGCAGCTTGGACAGCATTCATCAGCCCCAGCATTTT. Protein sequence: CASSLDSIHQPQHF.